One sample yielded the 10 T cell receptor beta chains listed below, sequenced in a study of blood T cell repertoires in COVID-19 (dated by TCRdb to about 2020). The library was produced with the immunoSEQ multiplex PCR assay. As stored in TCRdb, this immuneACCESS dataset retains in-frame rearrangements with V and J assigned. A fraction of the clones does not appear; measured against another copy, unresolved V genes explain less than half of the discrepancy, and the remainder lacks a known reason. The sample records 200,000 to 250,000 clones, about 82% of which are singletons. The ten largest clones capture about 2.4% of the sample. The specimen sequenced was peripheral blood. The receptors here all came from a woman in her 70s with COVID-19, enrolled during active disease.

The V and J genes are TRBV19 and TRBJ2-5; weak D call: TRBD1 (5 bases). Per germline, CDR1 LNHDA and CDR2 SQIVND (reference sequence). This CDR3 is built from 14 residues. Trimming shortened V by 4 bases and J by 5 bases, and 14 bases separated the two germline ends. The CDR3 nucleotides read TGTGCCAGTAGTACCCACAGGCTGGAGGAGACCCAGTACTTC. It translates to CASSTHRLEETQYF. Full variable domain (missing parts from reference TRBV19 and TRBJ2-5): DGGITQSPKYLFRKEGQNVTLSCEQNLNHDAMYWYRQDPGQGLRLIYYSQIVNDFQKGDIAEGYSVSREKKESFPLTVTSAQKNPTAFYLCASSTHRLEETQYFGPGTRLLVL.

This clone came up a few times. The genes are TRBV5-1 and TRBJ1-1; D remains unclear. Germline V gene data show CDR1 as SGHRS and CDR2 as YFSETQ. With 6 bases removed from V and 0 bases from J, the gap between germline ends came to 15 bases. CDR3 size: 15 residues. CDR3 in DNA: TGCGCCAGCATGCTGACGTGGCAGGTGAACACTGAAGCTTTCTTT. It specifies CASMLTWQVNTEAFF.

This clone showed up just a few times. The gene calls are TRBV9 and TRBJ2-7; 8 bases are shared with TRBD2. Germline V gene sequence: CDR1 SGDLS, CDR2 YYNGEE. This CDR3 is built from 15 residues. The J segment lost 5 bases and the V segment lost 1 base, leaving 8 bases of the junction unmatched. CDR3 amino acids: CASSVFSGGPNEQYF. The CDR3 DNA follows: TGTGCCAGCAGCGTATTCTCGGGAGGGCCGAACGAGCAGTACTTC.

This clone has more than one count but fewer than ten. The chain couples TRBV11-3 to TRBJ2-2; D possibly corresponds to TRBD2 (6 bases). CDR1 SGHNT and CDR2 YENEEA come from the germline V gene. Trimming shortened V by 2 bases and J by 1 base, and 23 bases separated the two germline ends. This CDR3 comprises 20 residues. For the CDR3, the DNA is TGTGCCAGCAGCTTAAGTTTTCCGTCTTGGGAGGAGGTGAACACCGGGGAGCTGTTTTTT. Translation gives CASSLSFPSWEEVNTGELFF.

This chain connects TRBV24-1 to TRBJ1-5; maybe TRBD1 (5 bases). Trimming removed 5 bases from V and 1 base from J, with 8 bases in between. CDR1 and CDR2 from the germline V gene are KGHDR and SFDVKD. The CDR3 totals 14 residues. The CDR3 DNA reads as TGTGCCACCAGTGCAGGGTGGAGCAATCAGCCCCAGCATTTT. It translates to CATSAGWSNQPQHF.

This chain uses TRBV11-2 with TRBJ1-2; D may be TRBD1 (5 bases). V was trimmed by 1 base and J by 0 bases, leaving 9 bases between them. The CDR3 extends over 15 amino acids. In germline, CDR1 is SGHAT, CDR2 FQNNGV. The CDR3, as DNA: TGTGCCAGCAGCTTAGCGGGGGATACTAACTATGGCTACACCTTC. Protein product: CASSLAGDTNYGYTF.

The V gene is TRBV20-1, the J gene TRBJ2-2, with 8 bases identical to TRBD2. There are 15 residues in the CDR3. The junction had 8 bases not matched to a gene; V was cut back by 3 bases and J by 5 bases. Looked up from germline, CDR1 is DFQATT and CDR2 is SNEGSKA (reference sequence). Here the CDR3 reads CSASTGTRLTGELFF. DNA for the CDR3: TGCAGTGCTAGTACCGGGACTAGGCTAACCGGGGAGCTGTTTTTT.

The V gene is TRBV7-2, the J gene TRBJ1-2; 7 bases are a match to TRBD1. The CDR3 has 16 amino acids. V dropped 2 bases and J dropped 4; count of bases not matched to a gene: 10. The germline V gene has CDR1 SGHTA and CDR2 FQGNSA. The CDR3 DNA reads as TGTGCCAGCAGCTTAACCTACCGGGACAGCTTCTATGGCTACACCTTC. Translating gives CASSLTYRDSFYGYTF.

This clone was picked up one time. The V gene is TRBV6-5, the J gene TRBJ2-7; 10 bases match TRBD1. Germline V gene data show CDR1 as MNHEY and CDR2 as SVGAGI. V lost 5 bases and J lost 4; bases outside the gene matches: 8. CDR3 length: 15 amino acids. CDR3 residues: CASSTTGGMMYEQYF. CDR3 nucleotides: TGTGCCAGCAGTACGACAGGGGGCATGATGTACGAGCAGTACTTC.

This sequence joins TRBV6-1 and TRBJ2-5; D is possibly TRBD2 (5 bases). Germline V gives CDR1 MNHNS, CDR2 SASEGT. The CDR3 covers 15 residues. Trimming shortened V by 2 bases and J by 5 bases, and 15 bases separated the two germline ends. The CDR3 nucleotides read TGTGCCAGCAGTGAACAGCACGGGGAGTGGGAGACCCAGTACTTC. Protein sequence: CASSEQHGEWETQYF.